Listed below are T cell receptor beta chains from one sample, sequenced in a study of blood T cell repertoires in COVID-19. The data were produced by immunoSEQ multiplex PCR, yet TCRdb's version contains in-frame clones alone and is incomplete. The repertoire includes 120,000 or so clones, about 77% of them detected once, and around 25% sits in the top ten. Sample: peripheral blood. All receptors come from a human donor in a cohort sampled during active COVID-19. The CDR3 runs from the conserved cysteine through the conserved F or W. A D gene is named only where the DNA matches it firmly. A row's size may be missing; if present it is once, few, many or a size class.

d_call clone_size j_call v_call cdr3_nt cdr3_aa
TRBD1 many TRBJ1-4 TRBV28 TGTGCCAGCAGCCCGGACAGGGGAGGTGAAAAACTGTTTTTT CASSPDRGGEKLFF
- - TRBJ1-4 TRBV6-1 TGTGCCAGCAGTGACAGGGTAATGAAGGGAAAACTGTTTTTT CASSDRVMKGKLFF
- many TRBJ1-5 TRBV6-5 TGTGCCAGCAGGCCGGGGTTTGGAAGCAATCAGCCCCAGCATTTT CASRPGFGSNQPQHF
TRBD2 few TRBJ2-1 TRBV28 TGTGCCAGCAGTTTATCAGCGGGAGCTTACAATGAGCAGTTCTTC CASSLSAGAYNEQFF
TRBD1 - TRBJ1-4 TRBV19 TGTGCCAGTAGATCGGACAGGGGCAACGAAAAACTGTTTTTT CASRSDRGNEKLFF
TRBD1 - TRBJ2-5 TRBV5-1 TGCGCCAGCAGCTTGGGGGTGACAGGGCGGGAGACCCAGTACTTC CASSLGVTGRETQYF
TRBD1 few TRBJ1-2 TRBV24-1 TGTGCCACCAGTGATTCGGGGACAGGGTCCTATGGCTACACCTTC CATSDSGTGSYGYTF
TRBD2 - TRBJ2-7 TRBV27 TGTGCCAGTGGACTAGCGGGCTCCTACGAGCAGTACTTC CASGLAGSYEQYF
TRBD1 - TRBJ2-5 TRBV18 TGTGCCAGCTCACCTTTTGGCAGGGGGCAAGAGACCCAGTACTTC CASSPFGRGQETQYF
TRBD1 once TRBJ2-7 TRBV6-5 TGTGCCAGCAGTTACTCGTACAGGGGGCTCTACGAGCAGTACTTC CASSYSYRGLYEQYF
TRBD1 - TRBJ1-1 TRBV7-6 TGTGCCAGCAGCCCTCGGACAGGGGGGAACACTGAAGCTTTCTTT CASSPRTGGNTEAFF
TRBD1 medium-sized TRBJ2-7 TRBV2 TGTGCCAGCAGCTCCGGGACAGGGGCCTACGAGCAGTACTTC CASSSGTGAYEQYF
TRBD2 - TRBJ2-3 TRBV30 TGTGCCTGGTGGGGGACTAGCGGGATGAGGAATACGCAGTATTTT CAWWGTSGMRNTQYF
TRBD1 - TRBJ1-5 TRBV6-5 TGTGCCAGCAGAAAGCAGGGGGACAAGCCCCAGCATTTT CASRKQGDKPQHF
- - TRBJ1-3 TRBV28 TGTGCCAGCAGTCCCCTATGGTTGAGCTCTGGAAACACCATATATTTT CASSPLWLSSGNTIYF
TRBD1 - TRBJ2-3 TRBV5-1 TGCGCCAGCAGCAGAGACAGGGGCACAGATACGCAGTATTTT CASSRDRGTDTQYF
TRBD1 - TRBJ2-2 TRBV27 TGTGCCAGCAGTTTCTTCCGAGGACAGGGGGCCCAAGACCGGCCCGGGGAGCTGTTTTTT CASSFFRGQGAQDRPGELFF
- - TRBJ2-2 TRBV25-1 TGTGCCAGCAGCCGAGATCGTAACACCGGGGAGCTGTTTTTT CASSRDRNTGELFF
- - TRBJ2-3 TRBV9 TGTGCCAGCAGCGTAGCTCCGCGAGATACGCAGTATTTT CASSVAPRDTQYF
- once TRBJ1-1 TRBV10-3 TGTGCCATCAGTGAGTCAGGGGGGAACACTGAAGCTTTCTTT CAISESGGNTEAFF
TRBD2 once TRBJ2-1 TRBV4-3 TGCGCCAGCAGCCCAGGGACTAGCGGGAGGCAGCAGTTCTTC CASSPGTSGRQQFF
- - TRBJ1-1 TRBV10-3 TGTGCCACCAGATTCGGGGGGACTGAAGCTTTCTTT CATRFGGTEAFF
- - TRBJ1-3 TRBV7-2 TGTGCCAGCAGCTTGGGGCCGGAAGGAAACACCATATATTTT CASSLGPEGNTIYF
- - TRBJ1-2 TRBV7-2 TGTGCCAGCAGCGAGGATAACTATGGCTACACCTTC CASSEDNYGYTF
- - TRBJ1-4 TRBV7-2 TGTGCCAGCAGCCGTCAAAAGACATTCGGTGAAAAACTGTTTTTT CASSRQKTFGEKLFF
TRBD2 - TRBJ2-3 TRBV7-3 TGTGCCAGCAGACGGGAGGTTTGGACAGATACGCAGTATTTT CASRREVWTDTQYF
TRBD1 - TRBJ1-5 TRBV7-2 TGTGCCAGCAGCTACAACACAGGGGGCGATCAGCCCCAGCATTTT CASSYNTGGDQPQHF
TRBD1 - TRBJ2-3 TRBV5-3 TGTGCCAGAAGCTTGGCCCCTCCGGACAGGAGCACAGATACGCAGTATTTT CARSLAPPDRSTDTQYF
- - TRBJ1-6 TRBV5-6 TGTGCCAGCAGCATCCGGACAGTGAGCTCCTATAATTCACCCCTCCACTTT CASSIRTVSSYNSPLHF
TRBD1 - TRBJ1-1 TRBV18 TGTGCCAGCTCACCTCTGACAGGGGAACGCAGCACTGAAGCTTTCTTT CASSPLTGERSTEAFF
- - TRBJ2-2 TRBV7-8 TGTGCCACCGGAGAGGATAACACCGGGGAGCTGTTTTTT CATGEDNTGELFF
TRBD1 - TRBJ2-1 TRBV24-1 TGTGCCACCAGTGATCCGGGACAGGCGGGAAATGAGCAGTTCTTC CATSDPGQAGNEQFF
- - TRBJ2-5 TRBV28 TGTGCCAGCAGTACGAAGGGGACTTTTCAAGAGACCCAGTACTTC CASSTKGTFQETQYF